This T cell receptor (beta chain) was identified during a study of immune reconstitution after stem cell transplant in scleroderma (dated by TCRdb to 2017 to 2019). The library was prepared using RT-PCR. Sequencer: Illumina MiSeq. TCRdb handled the public reads itself, with Q25 trimming in fastp and clone calling in MiXCR, and kept productive beta chains. Under each unique CDR3 protein, matching rows form one entry showing the most common genes and DNA. In this sample the table shows fewer than 3,000 distinct CDR3 sequences, 10% to 14% of which occur a single time. The top ten hold around 30% of the sample. Details on this clonotype: No cognate antigen has been identified for it. Base qualities are not at hand, and no much larger clone is one base apart.

V lost 0 bases and J lost 6 bases, and the count of bases not matched to a germline gene is 3. The germline V gene supplies CDR1 SGHTA and CDR2 FQGNSA. CDR3 length: 14 amino acids, cysteine to phenylalanine. Only CDR3 DNA is held: 42 bases, read in frame from base 1. This receptor chain uses TRBV7-2 and TRBJ2-3; the central 7 bases match TRBD1. Sample collection occurred before or after autologous hematopoietic stem cell transplantation (not recorded which). This receptor was obtained from a female donor with systemic sclerosis. The nucleotides are TGTGCCAGCAGCTTAGCAGGGGGCCGGGATACGCAGTATTTT. This translates into CASSLAGGRDTQYF.